The 25 T cell receptor beta chains below come from one sample, sequenced in a study of PD-1 blockade in classical Hodgkin lymphoma (dated by TCRdb to 2018 to 2021). This specimen's time point label, interpreted: cycle 1 day 1 (C1D1), immediately before nivolumab initiation. Relapse after autologous stem cell transplantation had occurred in all trial patients, and cohorts A, B and C were distinguished by prior brentuximab vedotin exposure. The library was built by means of the immunoSEQ multiplex PCR assay. TCRdb mirrors the immuneACCESS table, restricted to in-frame sequences. Some clones are absent from its copies; in checked studies, under half trace to an unresolved V gene, and the reason for the others is unknown. Across this sample there are 13,000 or so clones, with about four fifths seen only once. About 4% of the sample goes to the ten largest clones. Sequenced material: peripheral blood mononuclear cells (PBMCs), taken at baseline. All receptors derive from a human donor with classical Hodgkin lymphoma.

This chain connects TRBV28 to TRBJ2-5; 10 bases agree with TRBD2. The V and J ends lost 4 bases and 5 bases, in that order; junction bases with no gene match: 10. The CDR3 has 16 residues. From germline, CDR1 is MDHEN and CDR2 SYDVKM. The CDR3 DNA reads TGTGCCAGCAGTTCAATAACTAGCGGGACTAGGGAGACCCAGTACTTC. Protein sequence: CASSSITSGTRETQYF.

J is TRBJ2-5 and V is TRBV27, with D possibly TRBD1 on 6 matching bases. Germline CDR1 reads MNHEY; CDR2 reads SMNVEV (reference sequence). Trimming cost V 6 bases and J 3 bases, with 14 bases left between them. The CDR3 totals 14 residues. This CDR3 reads CASRVPSGEETQYF. The CDR3 nucleotides read TGTGCCAGCAGGGTCCCTTCAGGGGAAGAGACCCAGTACTTC.

The CDR3 DNA is TGCAGCGTTTCAACAGGGTTTGGCTACGAGCAGTACTTC. Translating gives CSVSTGFGYEQYF. The chain joins TRBV29-1 to TRBJ2-7; tentative D call: TRBD1 (6 bases). V shed 5 bases and J shed 3 bases, with 14 bases lying between them. CDR3 length equals 13 residues. CDR1 SQVTM and CDR2 ANQGSEA come from the germline V gene.

The chain has TRBV4-1 and TRBJ2-1; D might be TRBD1 (6 bases). The CDR3 runs to 15 residues. Germline V gene data show CDR1 as MGHRA and CDR2 as YSYEKL. V was cut by 0 bases and J by 7 bases, with 13 bases left in between. The DNA for the CDR3 is TGCGCCAGCAGCCAAGAGGACTTTAGGGGGAATGAGCAGTTCTTC. The encoded protein is CASSQEDFRGNEQFF.

The V call is TRBV5-8, the J call TRBJ2-3; 8 bases are a match to TRBD1. V dropped 0 bases and J dropped 3; count of bases not matched to a gene: 6. Germline V lookup: CDR1 SGHTS, CDR2 YDEGEE. The CDR3 spans 16 residues. This CDR3 reads CASSLGGTGRTDTQYF. CDR3 sequence (DNA): TGTGCCAGCAGCTTGGGGGGGACAGGTCGAACAGATACGCAGTATTTT.

This chain connects TRBV28 to TRBJ2-7; possibly TRBD1 for D (6 bases). With 6 bases removed from V and 0 bases from J, the gap between germline ends came to 18 bases. Germline V CDR1 and CDR2: MDHEN, SYDVKM. The CDR3 length is 16 residues. The CDR3 loop reads CASRSLDSETSYEQYF. CDR3 sequence (DNA): TGTGCCAGCAGATCACTGGACAGCGAGACCTCCTACGAGCAGTACTTC.

V usage is TRBV5-1 and J usage is TRBJ1-1; D unclear. The germline V gene encodes CDR1 SGHRS and CDR2 YFSETQ. The CDR3 runs to 13 residues. Deletions cut 5 bases from V and 2 bases from J, with 10 bases between. This CDR3 reads CASRLKGNTEAFF. In DNA, the CDR3 is TGCGCCAGCAGGCTTAAAGGAAACACTGAAGCTTTCTTT.

The CDR3 loop is CASSVEGTKQETQYF. The CDR3 DNA reads as TGTGCCAGCAGCGTAGAAGGGACTAAGCAAGAGACCCAGTACTTC. The J gene is TRBJ2-5, the V gene TRBV9, with 7 bases identical to TRBD2. The CDR3 runs to 15 residues. In germline, CDR1 is SGDLS, CDR2 YYNGEE. The V and J ends lost 0 bases and 2 bases, in that order; junction bases with no gene match: 4.

The V and J genes are TRBV7-2 and TRBJ1-5; 8 nucleotides line up with TRBD1. Per germline, CDR1 SGHTA and CDR2 FQGNSA. V shed 5 bases, J shed 6 bases, and the junction held 9 bases outside the gene matches. The CDR3 totals 15 residues. The CDR3 DNA sequence: TGTGCCAGCAGCACTCGACAGGGGAGGGGTCAGCCCCAGCATTTT. Amino acid sequence: CASSTRQGRGQPQHF.

The chain employs TRBV6-5 and TRBJ1-6, with a possible D match to TRBD1 (5 bases). CDR1 MNHEY and CDR2 SVGAGI come from the germline V gene. The CDR3 covers 15 residues. Trimming removed 5 bases at V and 10 bases at J, with 18 bases between. CDR3 sequence (DNA): TGTGCCAGCAGTCCTTTGATGAGGGGATCCTCACCCCTCCACTTT. This codes for CASSPLMRGSSPLHF.

The chain links TRBV5-4 to TRBJ1-2, with a tentative D call TRBD1 (6 bases). The CDR3 loop spans 16 amino acids. Germline CDR1 SGHNT, CDR2 YYREEE (reference sequence). The V gene lost 2 bases and the J gene lost 0 bases, with 14 bases spanning the gap. This CDR3 reads CASSFPQGASNYGYTF. The CDR3 region has the DNA TGTGCCAGCAGCTTCCCACAGGGCGCGTCTAACTATGGCTACACCTTC.

The chain employs TRBV28 and TRBJ1-3; no definite D call. Trimming removed 4 bases at V and 2 bases at J, with 9 bases between. In germline, CDR1 is MDHEN, CDR2 SYDVKM. CDR3 length: 14 amino acids. The CDR3 here is CASSWAATGNTIYF. CDR3 sequence (DNA): TGTGCCAGCAGTTGGGCAGCCACTGGAAACACCATATATTTT.

The rearrangement uses TRBV7-8 and TRBJ2-5; D is perhaps TRBD1 or TRBD2 (5 bases each). The CDR3 covers 14 residues. The V end was cut by 3 bases, the J end by 4 bases, with 12 bases between. Germline V gene sequence: CDR1 SGHVS, CDR2 FQNEAQ. CDR3 amino acids: CASSLGVNIETQYF. DNA of the CDR3: TGTGCCAGCAGCTTGGGGGTAAACATAGAGACCCAGTACTTC.

The genes are TRBV6-5 and TRBJ2-5; unclear D gene. The CDR3 is made up of 13 amino acids. V was trimmed by 7 bases and J by 1 base, leaving 10 bases between them. CDR1 is MNHEY, CDR2 SVGAGI, per germline. CDR3: CASTSDIQETQYF. The CDR3 DNA is TGTGCCAGCACCTCCGACATCCAAGAGACCCAGTACTTC.

The rearrangement joins TRBV28 to TRBJ2-2, with 11 bases lining up with TRBD2. The CDR3 spans 17 residues. Unmatched junction bases numbered 6, after V lost 2 bases and J lost 4 bases. CDR1 is MDHEN and CDR2 is SYDVKM in the germline V gene. CDR3 region: CASSLRLAGGLTGELFF. In DNA form, the CDR3 reads TGTGCCAGCAGTTTAAGGCTAGCGGGAGGCCTCACCGGGGAGCTGTTTTTT.

The rearrangement uses TRBV28 and TRBJ1-6; D unresolved. V was pared by 1 base and J by 9 bases, with 7 bases between. The CDR3 contains 13 residues. The V gene's germline CDR1 is MDHEN and CDR2 SYDVKM. CDR3 sequence (DNA): TGTGCCAGCAGTTTATTAGTGGGTTCACCCCTCCACTTT. Encoded protein: CASSLLVGSPLHF.

J is TRBJ1-4 and V is TRBV28, with D tentatively TRBD1 (6 bases). The CDR3 length is 14 residues. Germline V gene data show CDR1 as MDHEN and CDR2 as SYDVKM. V lost 2 bases and J 6 bases, leaving 10 bases between the germline ends. CDR3: CASSLPQGYEKLFF. The CDR3 DNA follows: TGTGCCAGCAGTTTACCACAGGGATATGAAAAACTGTTTTTT.

This rearrangement joins TRBV20-1 to TRBJ2-5; a possible D gene is TRBD2 (7 bases). The length of the CDR3 is 11 residues. Trimming took 6 bases from V and 4 from J, leaving 9 bases between them. CDR1 is DFQATT, CDR2 SNEGSKA, per germline (reference sequence). CDR3 DNA sequence: TGCAGTGCAAGGGGGGGAGAGACCCAGTACTTC. This sequence encodes CSARGGETQYF.

The table lists this clone with a few counts. This sequence joins TRBV7-7 and TRBJ2-1; D gene uncertain. Trimming took off 5 bases at V and 4 bases at J, with 9 bases between the two ends. CDR1 SSHAT and CDR2 FNYEAQ come from the germline V gene (reference sequence). The CDR3 totals 13 residues. As DNA, the CDR3 is TGTGCCAGCAGCACCATGCTATACAATGAGCAGTTCTTC. The encoded protein is CASSTMLYNEQFF.

The rearrangement joins TRBV6-1 to TRBJ2-5; the D gene is possibly TRBD1 (5 bases). The V gene lost 5 bases and the J gene lost 2 bases, with 9 bases spanning the gap. This CDR3 spans 13 amino acids. Germline CDR1 reads MNHNS; CDR2 reads SASEGT. The CDR3 reads CASSQGFQETQYF. The CDR3 DNA reads TGTGCCAGCAGTCAGGGATTTCAAGAGACCCAGTACTTC.

This clone occurred once. The chain has TRBV7-6 and TRBJ2-3, with D perhaps TRBD1 (6 bases). Per the germline V gene, CDR1 is SGHVS and CDR2 is FNYEAQ. V was shortened by 5 bases and J by 1 base, with 10 bases between the two germline ends. The CDR3 runs to 14 residues. The CDR3 DNA follows: TGTGCCAGCAGCCGGACAGCTCGCACAGATACGCAGTATTTT. This encodes CASSRTARTDTQYF.

The CDR3 DNA is TGTGCCAGCAGCTTAGTCCCCCAGGGTTACGGGGAGCTGTTTTTT. As protein: CASSLVPQGYGELFF. The chain has TRBV11-3 and TRBJ2-2; D perhaps matches TRBD1 (5 bases). Trimming shortened V by 1 base and J by 7 bases, and 13 bases separated the two germline ends. The CDR3 is 15 amino acids. CDR1 is SGHNT and CDR2 is YENEEA in the germline V gene.

This chain links TRBV2 with TRBJ1-2; 8 bases are a match to TRBD1. V dropped 6 bases and J dropped 1; count of bases not matched to a gene: 4. CDR3 length equals 14 residues. Germline V lookup: CDR1 SNHLY, CDR2 FYNNEI. The CDR3 sequence is CASSQGQGNYGYTF. The CDR3 DNA is TGTGCCAGCAGCCAAGGACAGGGTAACTATGGCTACACCTTC.

V usage is TRBV1 and J usage is TRBJ2-1; the table calls TRBD1, which could not be checked here. TRBV1 is tagged as a pseudogene. CDR3 size: 16 residues. The CDR3 region has the DNA TGCACCAGCAGCCCTTCGGACAGGAGCTCCTACAATGAGCAGTTCTTC. Translation: CTSSPSDRSSYNEQFF.

The V and J genes are TRBV9 and TRBJ1-1, with TRBD1 matching 7 bases. The germline V gene encodes CDR1 SGDLS and CDR2 YYNGEE. V was pared by 3 bases and J by 1 base, with 9 bases of the junction left unmatched. The CDR3 consists of 16 residues. The CDR3 DNA follows: TGTGCCAGCAGCGCATCTATCGGACAGGCGAACACTGAAGCTTTCTTT. It yields the protein CASSASIGQANTEAFF.